A single sample is the source of the 22 T cell receptor beta chains below, sequenced in a study of T-cell memory formation after mild COVID-19. A single record per CDR3 protein comes from TCRdb applying MiXCR to the 5' RACE reads. The sample holds approximately 440,000 distinct CDR3 sequences; 20% are singletons and the top ten take 7.5% to 9.5%. The sequenced sample consisted of PBMCs or a T cell subset sorted from them (not recorded which). The receptors were gathered from an adult woman who had mild COVID-19 (a few samples of this study predate the infection). Cell type and time point are not known.

The chain is built from TRBV12-3 or TRBV12-4 and TRBJ2-1; 7 nucleotides align to TRBD2. The CDR3 consists of 15 residues. V shed 4 bases and J 5 bases; nucleotides not matched to a gene: 8. DNA for the CDR3: TGTGCCAGCAGTTACCTAGTGGGAGGGGACAATGAGCAGTTCTTC. Amino acids: CASSYLVGGDNEQFF.

This clonotype occurred a few times. The chain employs TRBV12-5 and TRBJ2-2; 7 bases line up with TRBD2. V lost 0 bases, J lost 6 bases, and 13 bases stayed unmatched. The CDR3 covers 18 residues. CDR1 is LGHNT, CDR2 FRNRAP, per germline. The CDR3 DNA is TGTGCTAGTGGTTTGGTAGATTCGTGGCGGGAGCGCGCCGGGGAGCTGTTTTTT. Its protein product is CASGLVDSWRERAGELFF.

The rearrangement uses TRBV25-1 and TRBJ2-7, with 7 bases identical to TRBD1. V gave up 8 bases and J gave up 5 bases; unmatched junction bases: 9. Germline V gene data show CDR1 as MGHDK and CDR2 as SYGVNS. The CDR3 totals 13 residues. DNA for the CDR3: TGTGCCAGCGGGCGGACAGGAGGAAACGAGCAGTACTTC. This gives the protein CASGRTGGNEQYF.

This clonotype showed up just once. The V and J genes are TRBV11-3 and TRBJ2-1; TRBD2 aligns across 9 bases. Germline values: CDR1 SGHNT, CDR2 YENEEA. The CDR3 is 17 residues long. V gave up 1 base and J gave up 4 bases; unmatched junction bases: 8. The CDR3 sequence: CASSLGRGGLAYNEQFF. CDR3 DNA: TGTGCCAGCAGCTTAGGTCGGGGCGGACTAGCGTACAATGAGCAGTTCTTC.

The rearrangement links TRBV7-8 to TRBJ2-6; a weak D match, TRBD1 (6 bases). The V gene's germline CDR1 is SGHVS and CDR2 FQNEAQ. The CDR3 has 19 amino acids. Trimming removed 3 bases from V and 1 base from J, with 19 bases in between. CDR3 in amino acids: CASSFAMGAVLSGANVLTF. The CDR3 DNA reads TGTGCCAGCAGCTTCGCTATGGGGGCGGTCCTTTCTGGGGCCAACGTCCTGACTTTC.

The chain couples TRBV5-6 to TRBJ1-5, with a possible D match to TRBD1 (5 bases). The CDR3 spans 14 residues. Trimming left V 1 base short and J 7 bases short, with 12 bases between. In germline, CDR1 is SGHDT, CDR2 YYEEEE. The CDR3 is CASSLKGPRQPQHF. The CDR3 DNA reads as TGTGCCAGCAGCTTGAAGGGGCCTCGGCAGCCCCAGCATTTT.

This clonotype occurred a few times. V gene TRBV6-6 combines with J gene TRBJ2-1; no firm D call. This CDR3 spans 14 amino acids. Germline CDR1 reads MNHNY; CDR2 reads SVGAGI (reference sequence). The V and J ends lost 2 bases and 0 bases respectively, with 5 bases between them. DNA for the CDR3: TGTGCCAGCAGTTACGGACCCTCCTACAATGAGCAGTTCTTC. Amino acid sequence: CASSYGPSYNEQFF.

This chain connects TRBV7-3 to TRBJ1-1, with D possibly TRBD1 on 5 matching bases. Trimming left V 0 bases short and J 1 base short, with 15 bases between. The CDR3 covers 17 residues. CDR1 is SGHTA, CDR2 FQGTGA, per germline. CDR3 loop: CASSLTRRGAGNTEAFF. For the CDR3, the DNA is TGTGCCAGCAGCTTAACGAGGCGCGGGGCCGGGAACACTGAAGCTTTCTTT.

The CDR3 sequence is CASSPRWSGNGYTF. CDR3 bases: TGTGCCAGCAGCCCCCGTTGGTCGGGGAATGGCTACACCTTC. The chain carries TRBV7-8 and TRBJ1-2; D call uncertain. The CDR3 extends over 14 amino acids. The germline gives CDR1 SGHVS, CDR2 FQNEAQ. Deletions cut 5 bases from V and 6 bases from J, with 16 bases between.

A word on this clonotype: An end of the junction differs from the germline gene, which may be a read error. The chain couples TRBV2 to TRBJ2-5, with TRBD1 identical over 9 bases. This CDR3 has 11 amino acids. Germline CDR1 is SNHLY and CDR2 is FYNNEI. DNA of the CDR3: TGTGCCAGCAGCGTGACACAGGGGGCCTCCTTC. The encoded protein is CASSVTQGASF. Full variable domain (missing parts from reference TRBV2 and TRBJ2-5): EPEVTQTPSHQVTQMGQEVILRCVPISNHLYFYWYRQILGQKVEFLVSFYNNEISEKSEIFDDQFSVERPDGSNFTLKIRSTKLEDSAMYFCASSVTQGASFGPGTRLLVL.

As DNA, the CDR3 is TGTGCCTGGAGTCGGGGGTTGGACACTGAAGCTTTCTTT. It translates to CAWSRGLDTEAFF. The rearrangement joins TRBV30 to TRBJ1-1, with D tentatively TRBD1 (5 bases). Germline V CDR1 and CDR2: GTSNPN, SVGIG (reference sequence). This CDR3 region has 13 residues. The ends were cut back, 2 bases at V and 3 bases at J, with 10 bases in the middle.

This clonotype was detected only a few times. This sequence joins TRBV6-1 and TRBJ2-4; 8 positions agree with TRBD1. The germline V gene has CDR1 MNHNS and CDR2 SASEGT. V lost 5 bases to trimming and J lost 8 bases; unmatched junction nucleotides: 8. The CDR3 is made up of 14 amino acids. Here the CDR3 reads CASSTGGRMDIQYF. The CDR3 nucleotides are TGTGCCAGCAGTACAGGGGGTAGAATGGACATTCAGTACTTC.

This clonotype was detected only a few times. The rearrangement joins TRBV5-1 to TRBJ1-1; no clear D gene. V was clipped by 4 bases and J by 0 bases, with 7 bases between them. The germline V gene encodes CDR1 SGHRS and CDR2 YFSETQ. This CDR3 is built from 13 residues. The CDR3 protein is CASSEGMNTEAFF. The CDR3 nucleotides read TGCGCCAGCAGCGAGGGCATGAACACTGAAGCTTTCTTT.

This chain connects TRBV7-9 to TRBJ2-3; TRBD1 aligns across 9 bases. V lost 5 bases and J lost 4; bases outside the gene matches: 7. In germline, CDR1 is SEHNR, CDR2 FQNEAQ (reference sequence). This CDR3 is built from 15 residues. CDR3 protein: CASSPTGGLADTQYF. In DNA, the CDR3 is TGTGCCAGCAGCCCCACAGGGGGCCTCGCAGATACGCAGTATTTT.

The V gene is TRBV9, the J gene TRBJ2-5; 8 positions agree with TRBD2. V was clipped by 0 bases and J by 9 bases; unmatched bases: 10. CDR1 and CDR2 (germline): SGDLS, YYNGEE. The CDR3 consists of 15 residues. The CDR3 loop is CASSVDGRGAEAQYF. The CDR3 DNA follows: TGTGCCAGCAGCGTAGACGGGCGGGGGGCCGAGGCCCAGTACTTC. The full variable domain, in which reference TRBV9 and TRBJ2-5 provide the parts outside the CDR3, is DSGVTQTPKHLITATGQRVTLRCSPRSGDLSVYWYQQSLDQGLQFLIQYYNGEERAKGNILERFSAQQFPDLHSELNLSSLELGDSALYFCASSVDGRGAEAQYFGPGTRLLVL.

The V gene is TRBV7-8, the J gene TRBJ1-5; D possibly corresponds to TRBD1 (5 bases). V was cut by 1 base and J by 2 bases, with 12 bases left in between. The CDR3 runs to 16 residues. CDR1 and CDR2 from the germline V gene are SGHVS and FQNEAQ. The CDR3 loop is CASSLGARVRNQPQHF. CDR3 sequence (DNA): TGTGCCAGCAGCTTAGGGGCCAGGGTCCGCAATCAGCCCCAGCATTTT.

This chain uses TRBV4-1 with TRBJ1-2; 8 nucleotides align to TRBD1. The ends lost 2 bases at V and 6 bases at J; junction bases unmatched: 8. CDR3 length equals 15 residues. In germline, CDR1 is MGHRA, CDR2 YSYEKL. The CDR3 sequence is CASSQTGQGLDGYTF. In DNA form, the CDR3 reads TGCGCCAGCAGCCAAACCGGACAGGGTTTAGATGGCTACACCTTC.

The chain links TRBV7-8 to TRBJ2-2, with D tentatively TRBD1 (5 bases). Germline-derived CDR1 and CDR2 are SGHVS and FQNEAQ. This CDR3 spans 15 amino acids. Trimming shortened V by 2 bases and J by 2 bases, and 9 bases separated the two germline ends. The CDR3 region has the DNA TGTGCCAGCAGCTTAAAACAGGTTAACACCGGGGAGCTGTTTTTT. It encodes CASSLKQVNTGELFF.

The CDR3 protein is CASNLGVRAEAFF. The CDR3 coding sequence is TGTGCCAGCAATCTGGGGGTTCGGGCTGAAGCTTTCTTT. The chain recombines TRBV5-6 with TRBJ1-1; possibly TRBD1 for D (5 bases). The V and J ends lost 6 bases and 6 bases respectively, with 15 bases between them. The CDR3 spans 13 residues. Per the germline V gene, CDR1 is SGHDT and CDR2 is YYEEEE.

This clonotype was found a few times. The CDR3 nucleotides read TGTGCCAGTTGGGACAGGGGGACCGGGGAGCTGTTTTTT. It is translated as CASWDRGTGELFF. The rearrangement links TRBV19 to TRBJ2-2; TRBD1 matches 11 bases. There are 13 residues in the CDR3. The germline V gene has CDR1 LNHDA and CDR2 SQIVND (reference sequence). V trimming: 8 bases; J trimming: 5 bases; junction bases outside the gene matches: 1.

This clonotype occurred a few times. This rearrangement joins TRBV13 to TRBJ2-1; 8 bases fit TRBD1. CDR1 is PRHDT and CDR2 is FYEKMQ in the germline V gene (reference sequence). This CDR3 contains 20 residues. V lost 3 bases, J lost 4 bases, and 20 bases stayed unmatched. CDR3 in DNA: TGTGCCAGCAGCTTTCCAACCCTAAAGCGCCGGGACAGGCCTTACAATGAGCAGTTCTTC. It translates to CASSFPTLKRRDRPYNEQFF. The variable domain in full, completed from reference TRBV13 and TRBJ2-1, reads AAGVIQSPRHLIKEKRETATLKCYPIPRHDTVYWYQQGPGQDPQFLISFYEKMQSDKGSIPDRFSAQQFSDYHSELNMSSLELGDSALYFCASSFPTLKRRDRPYNEQFFGPGTRLTVL.

The rearrangement uses TRBV19 and TRBJ2-2; 12 bases match TRBD2. Germline lookup yields CDR1 LNHDA and CDR2 SQIVND (reference sequence). J was trimmed by 7 bases and V by 3 bases; bases with no gene match: 3. The CDR3 spans 15 residues. The CDR3 sequence: CASSMTSGSHGELFF. The CDR3 region has the DNA TGTGCCAGTAGTATGACTAGCGGGAGTCACGGGGAGCTGTTTTTT.